This T cell receptor beta chain was observed in a study of blood T cell repertoires in COVID-19. Study background: There were acute and convalescent COVID-19 samples, and they came from the United States, Italy and Spain.

Seattle-derived patients entered the study during active infection and were followed longitudinally. Authors' analysis steps: By means of reference gene primer amplification, nucleated cell counts were estimated. This table comes from immunoSEQ multiplex PCR, and its TCRdb copy is limited to in-frame clones, with some not included. D and trimming come from the DNA, and the V and J calls and clone size come from that table. This sample yields about 260,000 clones, of which about 87% are seen a single time; roughly 4.9% belongs to the top ten. The CDR3 totals 15 residues. In germline, CDR1 is SEHNR, CDR2 FQNEAQ (reference sequence). Between the trimmed V and J ends, which lost 5 bases and 1 base, there was a span of 12 bases.

The genes are TRBV7-9 and TRBJ1-3; a possible D gene is TRBD1 (5 bases). This sequence was found in a woman aged 60-75 years with COVID-19, enrolled during active disease. Specimen: peripheral blood. The CDR3 sequence: CASSITGISGNTIYF. CDR3 nucleotides: TGTGCCAGCAGCATAACAGGAATTTCTGGAAACACCATATATTTT.